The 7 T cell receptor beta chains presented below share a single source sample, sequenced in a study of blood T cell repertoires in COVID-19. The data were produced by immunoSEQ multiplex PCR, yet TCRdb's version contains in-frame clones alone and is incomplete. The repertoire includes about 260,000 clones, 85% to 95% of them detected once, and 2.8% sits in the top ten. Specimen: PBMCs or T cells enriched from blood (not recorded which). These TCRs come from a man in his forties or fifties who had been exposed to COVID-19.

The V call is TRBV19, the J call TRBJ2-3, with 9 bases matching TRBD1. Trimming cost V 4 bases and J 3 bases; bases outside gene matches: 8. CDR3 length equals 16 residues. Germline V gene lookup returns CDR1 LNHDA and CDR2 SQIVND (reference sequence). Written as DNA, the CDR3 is TGTGCCAGTAGTAGAAACAGGGGGCGCAGAACAGATACGCAGTATTTT. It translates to CASSRNRGRRTDTQYF. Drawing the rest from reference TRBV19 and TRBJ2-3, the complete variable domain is DGGITQSPKYLFRKEGQNVTLSCEQNLNHDAMYWYRQDPGQGLRLIYYSQIVNDFQKGDIAEGYSVSREKKESFPLTVTSAQKNPTAFYLCASSRNRGRRTDTQYFGPGTRLTVL.

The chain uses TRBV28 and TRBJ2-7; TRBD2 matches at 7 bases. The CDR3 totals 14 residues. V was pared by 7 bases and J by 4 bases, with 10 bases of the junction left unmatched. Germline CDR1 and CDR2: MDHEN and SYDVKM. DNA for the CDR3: TGTGCCAGCAATGAGGCTAGCGGAGGATACGAGCAGTACTTC. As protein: CASNEASGGYEQYF. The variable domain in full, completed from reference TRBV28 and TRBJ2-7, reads DVKVTQSSRYLVKRTGEKVFLECVQDMDHENMFWYRQDPGLGLRLIYFSYDVKMKEKGDIPEGYSVSREKKERFSLILESASTNQTSMYLCASNEASGGYEQYFGPGTRLTVT.

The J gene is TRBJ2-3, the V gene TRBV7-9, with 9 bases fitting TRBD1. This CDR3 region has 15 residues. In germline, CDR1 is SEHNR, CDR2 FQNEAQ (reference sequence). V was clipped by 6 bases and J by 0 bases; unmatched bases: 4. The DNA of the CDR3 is TGTGCCAGCAGACCGACAGGGGGGAGCACAGATACGCAGTATTTT. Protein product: CASRPTGGSTDTQYF.

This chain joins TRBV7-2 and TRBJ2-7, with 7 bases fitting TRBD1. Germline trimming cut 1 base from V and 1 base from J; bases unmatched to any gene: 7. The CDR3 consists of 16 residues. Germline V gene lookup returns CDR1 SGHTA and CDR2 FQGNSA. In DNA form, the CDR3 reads TGTGCCAGCAGCTTAGAAGGGACAGACGAATCCTACGAGCAGTACTTC. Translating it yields CASSLEGTDESYEQYF.

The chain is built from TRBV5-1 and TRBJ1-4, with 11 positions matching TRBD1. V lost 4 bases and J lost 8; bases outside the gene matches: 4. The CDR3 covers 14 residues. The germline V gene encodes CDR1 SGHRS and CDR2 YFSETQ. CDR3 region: CASSLGTGGEKLFF. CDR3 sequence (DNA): TGCGCCAGCAGCCTTGGGACAGGGGGGGAAAAACTGTTTTTT.

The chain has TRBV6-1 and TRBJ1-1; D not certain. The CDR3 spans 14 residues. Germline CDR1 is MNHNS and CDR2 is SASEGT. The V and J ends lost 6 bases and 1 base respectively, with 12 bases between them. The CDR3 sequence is CASSTGEANTEAFF. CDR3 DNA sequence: TGTGCCAGCAGCACCGGGGAAGCGAACACTGAAGCTTTCTTT.

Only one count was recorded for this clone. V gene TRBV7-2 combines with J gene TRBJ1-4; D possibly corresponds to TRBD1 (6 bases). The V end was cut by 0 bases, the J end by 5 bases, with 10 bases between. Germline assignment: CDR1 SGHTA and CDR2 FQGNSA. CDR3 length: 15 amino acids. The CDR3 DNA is TGTGCCAGCAGCTTAGCAGGACAGAGAAATGAAAAACTGTTTTTT. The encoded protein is CASSLAGQRNEKLFF.